Each of the 26 T cell receptor beta chains below was sequenced from the same sample in a study of CD8 T cells in Susac syndrome. An amount of RNA that ranged from roughly 0.5 to 1 ug was reverse transcribed with random hexamers. In TCRdb, the immunoSEQ multiplex PCR reads were re-called with MiXCR into one record per CDR3 protein. The sample lists approximately 140,000 distinct CDR3 sequences, over 85% occurring once. Sample: CD8+ T cells from PBMCs. The receptor source for this set is a human donor in good health.

This chain uses TRBV7-2 with TRBJ1-2; D unresolved. The CDR3 sequence is 12 residues long. The germline V gene encodes CDR1 SGHTA and CDR2 FQGNSA. Trimming removed 2 bases from V and 4 bases from J, with 5 bases in between. CDR3 sequence reads: CASSLLAYGYTF. The CDR3, as DNA: TGTGCCAGCAGCTTACTCGCCTATGGCTACACCTTC.

The rearrangement uses TRBV28 and TRBJ2-2; D may be TRBD1 (6 bases). CDR3 size: 14 residues. Trimming stripped 6 bases from V and 4 bases from J, with 12 bases between. The germline V gene encodes CDR1 MDHEN and CDR2 SYDVKM. CDR3 nucleotide sequence: TGTGCCAGCAGGTTTCAGGGGCGCACCGGGGAGCTGTTTTTT. Its protein product is CASRFQGRTGELFF.

The chain employs TRBV20-1 and TRBJ2-1; tentative D call: TRBD2 (6 bases). From germline, CDR1 is DFQATT and CDR2 SNEGSKA (reference sequence). The CDR3 length is 12 residues. The germline V and J ends were trimmed by 5 bases and 9 bases, with 14 bases remaining between them. The CDR3 coding sequence is TGCAGTGCTCGGGACTTCCTAGGTGAGCAGTTCTTC. Translated: CSARDFLGEQFF.

The rearrangement links TRBV7-9 to TRBJ2-2; 10 bases line up with TRBD2. Germline V CDR1 and CDR2: SEHNR, FQNEAQ (reference sequence). The CDR3 length is 17 residues. V lost 3 bases and J lost 0; bases outside the gene matches: 4. The CDR3 is CASSFLLAGANTGELFF. In DNA, the CDR3 is TGTGCCAGCAGCTTCCTGCTAGCGGGAGCGAACACCGGGGAGCTGTTTTTT.

The rearrangement joins TRBV29-1 to TRBJ1-1; perhaps TRBD1 as D (5 bases). V was clipped by 4 bases and J by 0 bases, with 9 bases between them. Germline V gene data show CDR1 as SQVTM and CDR2 as ANQGSEA. This CDR3 is 13 amino acids long. The CDR3 loop is CSVVVGVNTEAFF. In DNA form, the CDR3 reads TGCAGCGTTGTTGTGGGGGTGAACACTGAAGCTTTCTTT.

The chain couples TRBV11-2 to TRBJ2-7, with D maybe TRBD2 (5 bases). Deletions cut 2 bases from V and 3 bases from J, with 17 bases between. The germline V gene has CDR1 SGHAT and CDR2 FQNNGV. The CDR3 is 16 amino acids. DNA for the CDR3: TGTGCCAGCAGCTTATTGGCGGGTACGATCTTCTACGAGCAGTACTTC. This gives the protein CASSLLAGTIFYEQYF.

This chain uses TRBV13 with TRBJ1-1; the D is unclear. The CDR3 spans 13 residues. Germline CDR1 is PRHDT and CDR2 is FYEKMQ (reference sequence). The V gene lost 3 bases and the J gene lost 5 bases, with 10 bases spanning the gap. The CDR3 loop reads CASSFQIETEAFF. The CDR3 bases are TGTGCCAGCAGCTTCCAAATTGAAACTGAAGCTTTCTTT.

This clonotype was recorded only once. V and J are TRBV30 and TRBJ2-2; 8 bases line up with TRBD1. V shed 6 bases, J shed 4 bases, and the junction held 10 bases outside the gene matches. Germline V gene lookup returns CDR1 GTSNPN and CDR2 SVGIG (reference sequence). The CDR3 spans 15 residues. The CDR3 is CACYGQGVSTGELFF. CDR3 coding DNA: TGTGCCTGTTACGGACAGGGTGTGAGCACCGGGGAGCTGTTTTTT.

The chain has TRBV29-1 and TRBJ1-2; D unclear. Deletions cut 2 bases from V and 2 bases from J, with 12 bases between. This CDR3 contains 14 residues. CDR1 and CDR2 (germline): SQVTM, ANQGSEA. The CDR3 DNA follows: TGCAGCGTTGAAATCCTGGGCGCAAACTATGGCTACACCTTC. Residues: CSVEILGANYGYTF.

The chain links TRBV12-3 or TRBV12-4 to TRBJ1-5; D is ambiguous. The length of the CDR3 is 12 residues. V was trimmed by 7 bases and J by 3 bases, leaving 7 bases between them. CDR3 sequence: CASKDPNQPQHF. The CDR3 DNA reads TGTGCCAGCAAGGACCCCAATCAGCCCCAGCATTTT.

This clonotype was seen just once. The rearrangement uses TRBV29-1 and TRBJ2-7, with 7 bases aligning to TRBD2. This CDR3 is built from 13 residues. V gave up 3 bases and J gave up 2 bases; unmatched junction bases: 4. The germline gives CDR1 SQVTM, CDR2 ANQGSEA. CDR3 DNA: TGCAGCGTTGAGGCTAGCGGAGCCTACGAGCAGTACTTC. Its translation is CSVEASGAYEQYF.

The chain employs TRBV20-1 and TRBJ1-3; D call uncertain. Germline loops: CDR1 DFQATT, CDR2 SNEGSKA (reference sequence). V was trimmed by 4 bases and J by 2 bases, leaving 6 bases between them. CDR3 length equals 12 residues. The CDR3 is CSATPAGNTIYF. Here the CDR3 DNA reads TGCAGTGCTACCCCCGCTGGAAACACCATATATTTT.

The J gene is TRBJ1-2, the V gene TRBV29-1; TRBD1 is a possible D gene (5 bases). CDR1 and CDR2 (germline): SQVTM, ANQGSEA. The germline V and J ends were trimmed by 3 bases and 4 bases, with 12 bases remaining between them. The CDR3 runs to 13 residues. The CDR3 here is CSVDPGQGYGYTF. In DNA form, the CDR3 reads TGCAGCGTTGATCCCGGCCAGGGCTATGGCTACACCTTC.

CDR3 amino acids: CASSNSDMEETQYF. Here the CDR3 DNA reads TGCGCCAGCAGCAATTCGGACATGGAGGAGACCCAGTACTTC. This chain joins TRBV5-1 and TRBJ2-5; D possibly corresponds to TRBD1 (5 bases). V was trimmed by 4 bases and J by 5 bases, leaving 15 bases between them. This CDR3 spans 14 amino acids. CDR1 is SGHRS and CDR2 is YFSETQ in the germline V gene.

The chain recombines TRBV20-1 with TRBJ2-7, with 10 bases lining up with TRBD1. This CDR3 has 13 amino acids. J gave up 5 bases and V 5 bases, and 6 bases lay outside the gene matches. Germline V gives CDR1 DFQATT, CDR2 SNEGSKA (reference sequence). The CDR3, as DNA: TGCAGTGCTCGCGGGACAGGGGACGACGAGCAGTACTTC. Amino acid sequence: CSARGTGDDEQYF.

The chain has TRBV29-1 and TRBJ2-7; 8 bases are a match to TRBD1. The CDR3 length is 13 residues. Germline V lookup: CDR1 SQVTM, CDR2 ANQGSEA. J gave up 5 bases and V 1 base, and 4 bases lay outside the gene matches. CDR3 in DNA: TGCAGCGTTGAAGGACAGGGGTGGCACGAGCAGTACTTC. Its protein is CSVEGQGWHEQYF.

This chain links TRBV19 with TRBJ1-1, with D possibly TRBD1 on 5 matching bases. CDR1 is LNHDA and CDR2 is SQIVND in the germline V gene (reference sequence). The CDR3 runs to 12 residues. The ends were cut back, 8 bases at V and 1 base at J, with 8 bases in the middle. The CDR3 reads CASARGNTEAFF. The CDR3 nucleotides are TGTGCCAGTGCAAGGGGGAACACTGAAGCTTTCTTT. The variable domain in full, with the rest retrieved from reference TRBV19 and TRBJ1-1, is DGGITQSPKYLFRKEGQNVTLSCEQNLNHDAMYWYRQDPGQGLRLIYYSQIVNDFQKGDIAEGYSVSREKKESFPLTVTSAQKNPTAFYLCASARGNTEAFFGQGTRLTVV.

The rearrangement links TRBV14 to TRBJ2-1, with 7 positions matching TRBD2. From germline, CDR1 is SGHDN and CDR2 FVKESK. This CDR3 comprises 16 residues. V lost 1 base, J lost 2 bases, and 5 bases stayed unmatched. The CDR3 DNA reads as TGTGCCAGCAGCCAAGTGGCGGGAGAACCCTACAATGAGCAGTTCTTC. Its translation is CASSQVAGEPYNEQFF. Together with reference TRBV14 and TRBJ2-1, the CDR3 gives the full variable domain: EAGVTQFPSHSVIEKGQTVTLRCDPISGHDNLYWYRRVMGKEIKFLLHFVKESKQDESGMPNNRFLAERTGGTYSTLKVQPAELEDSGVYFCASSQVAGEPYNEQFFGPGTRLTVL.

The chain is built from TRBV27 and TRBJ2-3; TRBD2 agrees at 9 bases. Germline CDR1 MNHEY, CDR2 SMNVEV (reference sequence). This CDR3 is built from 16 residues. J lost 0 bases, V lost 5 bases, and 6 bases had no gene match. The chain's CDR3 is CASSIAGTSSTDTQYF. DNA for the CDR3: TGTGCCAGCAGTATCGCCGGGACTAGCAGCACAGATACGCAGTATTTT.

The J gene is TRBJ1-4, the V gene TRBV9, with a tentative D call TRBD1 (5 bases). Germline V gives CDR1 SGDLS, CDR2 YYNGEE. The germline V and J ends were trimmed by 4 bases and 8 bases, with 18 bases remaining between them. This CDR3 comprises 15 residues. The CDR3 DNA is TGTGCCAGCAGCCTTACCGGGACCGGGGAAGAAAAACTGTTTTTT. Its protein is CASSLTGTGEEKLFF.

The rearrangement joins TRBV14 to TRBJ2-7; D remains unclear. This CDR3 is built from 15 residues. The ends were cut back, 0 bases at V and 4 bases at J, with 13 bases in the middle. CDR1 is SGHDN and CDR2 is FVKESK in the germline V gene. The CDR3 sequence: CASSQEGNFPYEQYF. The CDR3 DNA is TGTGCCAGCAGCCAAGAAGGGAACTTTCCATACGAGCAGTACTTC.

The gene calls are TRBV19 and TRBJ2-1; maybe TRBD1 (5 bases). CDR3 size: 11 residues. In germline, CDR1 is LNHDA, CDR2 SQIVND (reference sequence). Trimming shortened V by 6 bases and J by 9 bases, and 9 bases separated the two germline ends. CDR3 bases: TGTGCCAGTAGGCAGGGTACTGAGCAGTTCTTC. As protein: CASRQGTEQFF.

This clonotype was counted a single time. The V and J genes are TRBV12-3 or TRBV12-4 and TRBJ2-3; D not certain. CDR3 size: 12 residues. V was cut by 4 bases and J by 4 bases, with 6 bases left in between. This chain's CDR3 is CASSWGSDTQYF. Written as DNA, the CDR3 is TGTGCCAGCAGTTGGGGATCAGATACGCAGTATTTT.

This clonotype was seen once. V is TRBV6-5 and J is TRBJ2-7, with D perhaps matching TRBD1 (6 bases). Germline CDR1 is MNHEY and CDR2 is SVGAGI. V was clipped by 5 bases and J by 2 bases, with 13 bases between them. The CDR3 extends over 14 amino acids. This CDR3 is CASSRQATTYEQYF. Written as DNA, the CDR3 is TGTGCCAGCAGTAGACAGGCCACGACCTACGAGCAGTACTTC.

This clonotype was counted a few times. One end of the junction varies from germline; a read error may be responsible. The chain joins TRBV5-1 to TRBJ2-7; D is ambiguous. Germline values: CDR1 SGHRS, CDR2 YFSETQ. This CDR3 is built from 12 residues. The CDR3 loop is CASSLEGYEQYF. The CDR3 bases are TGTGCCAGCAGCTTGGAAGGCTACGAGCAGTACTTC.

This chain uses TRBV25-1 with TRBJ1-2; TRBD1 agrees at 9 bases. CDR3 length equals 13 residues. Germline assignment: CDR1 MGHDK and CDR2 SYGVNS. V was pared by 6 bases and J by 8 bases, with 7 bases of the junction left unmatched. CDR3 sequence (DNA): TGTGCCAGCAGCATGGACAGGGGAAGGGGCTACACCTTC. It translates to CASSMDRGRGYTF.